The 27 T cell receptor beta chains below were found in one sample sequenced in a study of cytomegalovirus exposure and HLA in healthy donors. 60 Vbeta and 13 Jbeta primers were used in PCR. Assay used: immunoSEQ multiplex PCR; TCRdb lists only in-frame clones, some missing. The table lists just over 65,000 clones, roughly four fifths of them singletons, with 6.5% to 8% in the top ten. Sequencing was performed on PBMCs. The receptors were gathered from a human donor in good health.

The rearrangement uses TRBV5-1 and TRBJ1-1; D ambiguous. The germline V gene has CDR1 SGHRS and CDR2 YFSETQ. The CDR3 contains 13 residues. Trimming cost V 1 base and J 6 bases, with 10 bases left between them. The CDR3 protein is CASSLLEPPEAFF. The CDR3 nucleotides are TGCGCCAGCAGCTTGTTAGAACCCCCTGAAGCTTTCTTT.

The chain uses TRBV19 and TRBJ2-4, with D perhaps matching TRBD2 (6 bases). Germline lookup yields CDR1 LNHDA and CDR2 SQIVND (reference sequence). The CDR3 has 14 amino acids. Deletions cut 7 bases from V and 3 bases from J, with 13 bases between. CDR3 bases: TGTGCCAGTATGAGTCCCGGGGGCAAAAACATTCAGTACTTC. This sequence encodes CASMSPGGKNIQYF.

The V gene is TRBV27, the J gene TRBJ2-2, with TRBD1 matching 7 bases. CDR1 is MNHEY and CDR2 is SMNVEV in the germline V gene (reference sequence). The ends lost 6 bases at V and 2 bases at J; junction bases unmatched: 6. The CDR3 spans 15 residues. The CDR3 DNA follows: TGTGCCAGCAGCCCAAGACAGGGAAACACCGGGGAGCTGTTTTTT. Its protein product is CASSPRQGNTGELFF.

The chain couples TRBV10-3 to TRBJ1-5, with TRBD1 matching over 11 bases. The CDR3 is 15 residues long. V was clipped by 1 base and J by 7 bases; unmatched bases: 3. CDR1 and CDR2 (germline): ENHRY, SYGVKD. The CDR3 sequence is CAISELGQGDQPQHF. The CDR3 nucleotides are TGTGCCATCAGTGAGTTGGGACAGGGGGACCAGCCCCAGCATTTT.

With regard to this clone: A junction boundary mismatches the germline segment, possibly from a read error. The chain links TRBV27 to TRBJ2-7; 7 bases align to TRBD1. The CDR3 is 15 amino acids. Germline V CDR1 and CDR2: MNHEY, SMNVEV (reference sequence). CDR3 loop: CASSLSYDRDYEQYF. DNA for the CDR3: TGTGCCAGCAGTCTATCTTATGACAGGGACTACGAGCAGTACTTC.

The rearrangement links TRBV19 to TRBJ2-1, with a weak D call TRBD2 (6 bases). Germline V gene data show CDR1 as LNHDA and CDR2 as SQIVND (reference sequence). The CDR3 contains 15 residues. V gave up 7 bases and J gave up 0 bases, with 13 bases separating them. This CDR3 is CASKSAGSSYNEQFF. The CDR3 DNA sequence: TGTGCCAGTAAGTCGGCGGGGAGCTCCTACAATGAGCAGTTCTTC.

The chain joins TRBV2 to TRBJ2-3, with 8 bases identical to TRBD2. Germline V lookup: CDR1 SNHLY, CDR2 FYNNEI. The CDR3 spans 14 residues. The V gene end was trimmed by 7 bases and the J gene end by 5 bases; junction bases not matched to a gene: 8. CDR3: CASTLGLAGDTQYF. CDR3 nucleotide sequence: TGTGCCAGCACTTTGGGGCTAGCGGGAGATACGCAGTATTTT.

The V call is TRBV5-3, the J call TRBJ1-4, with unresolved D. TRBV5-3 is an ORF, with its function uncertain. Deletions cut 10 bases from V and 1 base from J, with 26 bases between. The CDR3 has 18 residues. CDR3: CARTVFLLDRGTNEKLFF. DNA of the CDR3: TGTGCCCGAACAGTTTTCTTATTAGATCGAGGAACTAATGAAAAACTGTTTTTT.

V gene TRBV19 combines with J gene TRBJ1-4; TRBD1 agrees at 10 bases. V shed 7 bases, J shed 8 bases, and the junction held 16 bases outside the gene matches. Germline CDR1 is LNHDA and CDR2 is SQIVND (reference sequence). The CDR3 length is 17 residues. The CDR3 protein is CASTRTFSGTGEEKLFF. CDR3 sequence (DNA): TGTGCCAGTACGCGTACCTTCTCTGGGACAGGGGAGGAAAAACTGTTTTTT.

The chain combines TRBV6-1 with TRBJ2-5, with D perhaps TRBD1 (5 bases). Germline CDR1 MNHNS, CDR2 SASEGT. Trimming cost V 5 bases and J 5 bases, with 12 bases left between them. CDR3 length: 13 residues. CDR3 residues: CASSLQVGETQYF. CDR3 coding DNA: TGTGCCAGCAGTTTACAGGTGGGGGAGACCCAGTACTTC.

J is TRBJ1-2 and V is TRBV5-1; possible D gene TRBD1, 5 bases. V lost 4 bases and J 8 bases, leaving 21 bases between the germline ends. Germline loops: CDR1 SGHRS, CDR2 YFSETQ. There are 15 residues in the CDR3. CDR3 residues: CASSIIRPGVGGYTF. The CDR3 DNA reads as TGCGCCAGCAGCATCATACGCCCGGGGGTGGGCGGCTACACCTTC.

J is TRBJ1-4 and V is TRBV11-3, with D uncertain. CDR3 size: 14 residues. The V end was cut by 2 bases, the J end by 1 base, with 5 bases between. From germline, CDR1 is SGHNT and CDR2 YENEEA. CDR3 sequence (DNA): TGTGCCAGCAGCTTATCCGTAACTAATGAAAAACTGTTTTTT. This encodes CASSLSVTNEKLFF.

The gene calls are TRBV18 and TRBJ2-3; 7 positions match TRBD1. With 6 bases clipped from V and 4 bases from J, the junction kept 4 bases outside the gene matches. This CDR3 is 13 amino acids long. Germline CDR1 reads KGHSH; CDR2 reads LQKENI. The CDR3 protein is CASSRGFADTQYF. CDR3 sequence (DNA): TGTGCCAGCTCCAGGGGGTTCGCAGATACGCAGTATTTT.

The rearrangement uses TRBV7-9 and TRBJ1-4, with TRBD1 matching 7 bases. The germline CDR1 and CDR2 sequences are SEHNR and FQNEAQ (reference sequence). The CDR3 is 15 amino acids. J was trimmed by 2 bases and V by 1 base; bases with no gene match: 1. This CDR3 reads CASSLGQGTNEKLFF. DNA for the CDR3: TGTGCCAGCAGCTTAGGACAGGGTACTAATGAAAAACTGTTTTTT.

This rearrangement joins TRBV28 to TRBJ1-5; D may be TRBD1 (6 bases). The CDR3 sequence is 14 residues long. Germline CDR1 reads MDHEN; CDR2 reads SYDVKM. Deletions cut 5 bases from V and 4 bases from J, with 12 bases between. In DNA, the CDR3 is TGTGCCAGCAGTGGCACAGGGCGGAATCAGCCCCAGCATTTT. Protein: CASSGTGRNQPQHF.

J is TRBJ2-1 and V is TRBV5-4, with a tentative D call TRBD1 (6 bases). The germline gives CDR1 SGHNT, CDR2 YYREEE (reference sequence). The CDR3 is 15 residues long. Trimming took off 0 bases at V and 7 bases at J, with 14 bases between the two ends. CDR3 DNA: TGTGCCAGCAGCTTGGGAGGGGGTGGGACGAATGAGCAGTTCTTC. Translated, it gives CASSLGGGGTNEQFF. The whole variable domain, filled in from reference TRBV5-4 and TRBJ2-1, reads ETGVTQSPTHLIKTRGQQVTLRCSSQSGHNTVSWYQQALGQGPQFIFQYYREEENGRGNFPPRFSGLQFPNYSSELNVNALELDDSALYLCASSLGGGGTNEQFFGPGTRLTVL.

A few counts support this clone. The chain has TRBV6-1 and TRBJ2-7, with a weak D call TRBD1 (6 bases). This CDR3 contains 12 residues. The germline V gene encodes CDR1 MNHNS and CDR2 SASEGT. Trimming removed 5 bases from V and 4 bases from J, with 9 bases in between. The CDR3 region has the DNA TGTGCCAGCAGTTCTACAGGGTACGAGCAGTACTTC. Residues: CASSSTGYEQYF.

The chain has TRBV29-1 and TRBJ2-2; 10 nucleotides match TRBD1. The CDR3 has 12 residues. CDR1 is SQVTM, CDR2 ANQGSEA, per germline. V shed 7 bases and J 6 bases; nucleotides not matched to a gene: 2. CDR3 region: CSGGQGAGELFF. The DNA for the CDR3 is TGCAGCGGCGGACAGGGGGCCGGGGAGCTGTTTTTT.

The chain carries TRBV19 and TRBJ2-7; D ambiguous. V lost 5 bases to trimming and J lost 0 bases, with 11 bases between them. CDR3 length: 14 amino acids. CDR1 and CDR2 from the germline V gene are LNHDA and SQIVND (reference sequence). The chain's CDR3 is CASSLSRSSYEQYF. DNA for the CDR3: TGTGCCAGTAGTCTGTCTCGGAGCTCCTACGAGCAGTACTTC. The variable domain in full, with the rest retrieved from reference TRBV19 and TRBJ2-7, is DGGITQSPKYLFRKEGQNVTLSCEQNLNHDAMYWYRQDPGQGLRLIYYSQIVNDFQKGDIAEGYSVSREKKESFPLTVTSAQKNPTAFYLCASSLSRSSYEQYFGPGTRLTVT.

V gene TRBV7-9 combines with J gene TRBJ2-7; possible D gene TRBD1, 5 bases. The V and J ends lost 7 bases and 2 bases respectively, with 21 bases between them. This CDR3 has 16 amino acids. Looked up from germline, CDR1 is SEHNR and CDR2 is FQNEAQ (reference sequence). CDR3: CASTEDDRDRPYEQYF. DNA for the CDR3: TGTGCCAGCACGGAAGATGATAGAGACAGACCCTACGAGCAGTACTTC. Full variable domain (remainder filled in from reference TRBV7-9 and TRBJ2-7): DTGVSQNPRHKITKRGQNVTFRCDPISEHNRLYWYRQTLGQGPEFLTYFQNEAQLEKSRLLSDRFSAERPKGSFSTLEIQRTEQGDSAMYLCASTEDDRDRPYEQYFGPGTRLTVT.

This clone was seen only once. The chain joins TRBV4-1 to TRBJ2-1; 10 positions agree with TRBD2. CDR1 MGHRA and CDR2 YSYEKL come from the germline V gene. The CDR3 is 16 amino acids. V gave up 2 bases and J gave up 8 bases; unmatched junction bases: 9. The chain's CDR3 is CASSQTGLAAFYEQFF. For the CDR3, the DNA is TGCGCCAGCAGCCAAACCGGACTAGCGGCATTCTATGAGCAGTTCTTC.

The chain uses TRBV27 and TRBJ1-2; TRBD1 aligns across 11 bases. The CDR3 contains 14 residues. Germline CDR1 and CDR2: MNHEY and SMNVEV (reference sequence). The V gene end was trimmed by 5 bases and the J gene end by 5 bases; junction bases not matched to a gene: 4. The CDR3 reads CASSTGQGAYGYTF. The CDR3 nucleotides are TGTGCCAGCAGTACAGGACAGGGGGCGTATGGCTACACCTTC.

CDR3 bases: TGTGCCAGCAGTTACTCGGTCGCGGGGGCCTACGAGCAGTACTTC. Translated: CASSYSVAGAYEQYF. V usage is TRBV6-5 and J usage is TRBJ2-7; 7 bases line up with TRBD2. The CDR3 is 15 amino acids. Germline trimming cut 0 bases from V and 2 bases from J; bases unmatched to any gene: 4. Germline V gives CDR1 MNHEY, CDR2 SVGAGI.

This rearrangement joins TRBV7-9 to TRBJ1-2, with no clear D. CDR1 is SEHNR, CDR2 FQNEAQ, per germline (reference sequence). The CDR3 sequence is 14 residues long. V was clipped by 4 bases and J by 4 bases, with 13 bases between them. This chain's CDR3 is CASSSTEAFYGYTF. CDR3 nucleotide sequence: TGTGCCAGCAGCTCGACGGAGGCATTCTATGGCTACACCTTC.

The chain links TRBV11-2 to TRBJ1-3; 7 nucleotides align to TRBD1. The CDR3 length is 19 residues. Losses at the gene ends were 1 base for V and 0 bases for J; bases not matched to a gene: 12. Germline lookup yields CDR1 SGHAT and CDR2 FQNNGV. CDR3 nucleotides: TGTGCCAGCAGCTTAGCCACTTGGGACAGAAAATCCTCTGGAAACACCATATATTTT. Translation gives CASSLATWDRKSSGNTIYF.

V gene TRBV7-6 combines with J gene TRBJ2-3; TRBD2 is a possible D gene (7 bases). The CDR3 totals 15 residues. Germline V gene data show CDR1 as SGHVS and CDR2 as FNYEAQ. Trimming shortened V by 5 bases and J by 4 bases, and 16 bases separated the two germline ends. CDR3 DNA sequence: TGTGCCAGCAGCCCGGGGGGCTTTTCTGCAGATACGCAGTATTTT. Residues: CASSPGGFSADTQYF.

About this clone: The sample carries other DNA sequences with the same CDR3. This chain uses TRBV19 with TRBJ1-5; D may be TRBD1 (5 bases). V lost 0 bases and J lost 4, with 10 bases in between. CDR1 LNHDA and CDR2 SQIVND come from the germline V gene (reference sequence). This CDR3 contains 15 residues. Here the CDR3 reads CASSIDRGGNQPQHF. Here the CDR3 DNA reads TGTGCCAGTAGTATAGATCGGGGGGGGAATCAGCCCCAGCATTTT.